The 16 T cell receptor beta chains below come from one sample, sequenced in a study of blood T cells in healthy people across ages. Primers used in a second PCR of about 6 to 11 cycles were a sample-barcoded 5' primer and a J-beta primer mix. TCRdb itself ran the 5' RACE reads through MiXCR, one entry per CDR3 protein. This sample yields about 400,000 distinct CDR3 sequences, of which about half are seen a single time; about 54% belongs to the top ten. Sequenced: blood. Receptors were obtained from a man aged 55 to 69 in good health.

V usage is TRBV18 and J usage is TRBJ2-1; 11 bases agree with TRBD1. Trimming cost V 0 bases and J 6 bases; bases outside gene matches: 4. The CDR3 totals 16 residues. Germline-derived CDR1 and CDR2 are KGHSH and LQKENI. The CDR3 loop reads CASSPPDRGRGNEQFF. The DNA for the CDR3 is TGTGCCAGCTCACCACCGGACAGGGGGCGAGGCAATGAGCAGTTCTTC. The variable domain in full, with the rest retrieved from reference TRBV18 and TRBJ2-1, is NAGVMQNPRHLVRRRGQEARLRCSPMKGHSHVYWYRQLPEEGLKFMVYLQKENIIDESGMPKERFSAEFPKEGPSILRIQQVVRGDSAAYFCASSPPDRGRGNEQFFGPGTRLTVL.

This clonotype was counted between two and nine times. V is TRBV15 and J is TRBJ2-3, with unresolved D. Germline V CDR1 and CDR2: LNHNV, YYDKDF (reference sequence). V was trimmed by 1 base and J by 2 bases, leaving 10 bases between them. This CDR3 region has 15 residues. The chain's CDR3 is CATSRGAADTDTQYF. The DNA for the CDR3 is TGTGCCACCAGCAGAGGGGCTGCCGACACAGATACGCAGTATTTT.

The gene calls are TRBV28 and TRBJ2-5; 7 nucleotides line up with TRBD1. The V gene's germline CDR1 is MDHEN and CDR2 SYDVKM. V gave up 4 bases and J gave up 0 bases; unmatched junction bases: 8. The CDR3 consists of 16 residues. The CDR3 sequence is CASSSSTGAYQETQYF. In nucleotides, the CDR3 is TGTGCCAGCAGTTCATCCACAGGGGCGTACCAAGAGACCCAGTACTTC. The whole variable domain, remainder taken from reference TRBV28 and TRBJ2-5, is DVKVTQSSRYLVKRTGEKVFLECVQDMDHENMFWYRQDPGLGLRLIYFSYDVKMKEKGDIPEGYSVSREKKERFSLILESASTNQTSMYLCASSSSTGAYQETQYFGPGTRLLVL.

The chain couples TRBV20-1 to TRBJ2-3; 8 bases are shared with TRBD1. The CDR3 has 11 residues. Germline V gene sequence: CDR1 DFQATT, CDR2 SNEGSKA (reference sequence). V dropped 4 bases and J dropped 8; count of bases not matched to a gene: 2. The CDR3 sequence: CSAITGGTQYF. The CDR3 coding sequence is TGCAGTGCTATAACAGGGGGTACGCAGTATTTT.

V is TRBV7-6 and J is TRBJ2-5; the match to TRBD1 covers 11 bases. Trimming cost V 0 bases and J 4 bases; bases outside gene matches: 7. CDR1 is SGHVS, CDR2 FNYEAQ, per germline. The CDR3 is made up of 17 amino acids. As DNA, the CDR3 is TGTGCCAGCAGCTTAGCTCCGGGACAGGGGGTCGGAGAGACCCAGTACTTC. Its translation: CASSLAPGQGVGETQYF.

This clonotype appeared many times. The chain uses TRBV7-2 and TRBJ2-6, with 7 bases identical to TRBD2. J was trimmed by 3 bases and V by 5 bases; bases with no gene match: 7. The CDR3 is 16 amino acids. Germline V CDR1 and CDR2: SGHTA, FQGNSA. The DNA for the CDR3 is TGTGCCAGCAGCCCACCAAGCGGGATTGGGGCCAACGTCCTGACTTTC. It yields the protein CASSPPSGIGANVLTF.

This chain uses TRBV5-1 with TRBJ2-1; 9 bases are shared with TRBD2. The CDR3 loop spans 15 amino acids. Trimming cost V 4 bases and J 4 bases; bases outside gene matches: 6. Germline V CDR1 and CDR2: SGHRS, YFSETQ. This CDR3 reads CASSRLAGTYNEQFF. CDR3 sequence (DNA): TGCGCCAGCAGCCGTCTAGCGGGGACGTACAATGAGCAGTTCTTC.

CDR3 sequence reads: CSARAYRTSGGGTYTGELFF. The CDR3 region has the DNA TGCAGTGCTAGAGCTTATAGGACTAGCGGGGGGGGAACCTACACCGGGGAGCTGTTTTTT. V and J are TRBV20-1 and TRBJ2-2; 15 bases align to TRBD2. With 1 base clipped from V and 3 bases from J, the junction kept 12 bases outside the gene matches. In germline, CDR1 is DFQATT, CDR2 SNEGSKA (reference sequence). The CDR3 is 20 residues long.

With respect to this clonotype: A read error may account for a junction end that differs from germline. The chain couples TRBV6-1 to TRBJ2-5; D is uncertain. CDR1 MNHNS and CDR2 SASEGT come from the germline V gene. This CDR3 is 12 amino acids long. The CDR3 protein is CASSEISPEQYF. In DNA, the CDR3 is TGTGCTAGCAGTGAAATTTCGCCTGAGCAGTACTTC.

This clonotype was detected many times. As DNA, the CDR3 is TGTGCCAGCAGCCGCGGACTAGCGGGGGCCTACTACGAGCAGTACTTC. Protein: CASSRGLAGAYYEQYF. V gene TRBV13 combines with J gene TRBJ2-7; 13 bases agree with TRBD2. V was clipped by 5 bases and J by 3 bases; unmatched bases: 7. There are 16 residues in the CDR3. Germline loops: CDR1 PRHDT, CDR2 FYEKMQ (reference sequence).

This clonotype turned up a few times. The V and J genes are TRBV5-1 and TRBJ1-4; D is ambiguous. Germline V gives CDR1 SGHRS, CDR2 YFSETQ. V dropped 4 bases and J dropped 3 bases, with 13 bases sitting between them. The CDR3 is 15 residues long. Here the CDR3 reads CASSGDLPPNEKLFF. CDR3 coding DNA: TGCGCCAGCAGCGGAGACCTCCCGCCTAATGAAAAACTGTTTTTT.

The V gene is TRBV12-3 or TRBV12-4, the J gene TRBJ1-1, with a possible D match to TRBD1 (5 bases). There are 12 residues in the CDR3. V was pared by 6 bases and J by 1 base, with 6 bases between. The CDR3 loop is CASRQENTEAFF. In DNA form, the CDR3 reads TGTGCCAGCAGACAGGAGAACACTGAAGCTTTCTTT.

The chain combines TRBV6-5 with TRBJ1-1, with 7 bases matching TRBD1. Germline CDR1 reads MNHEY; CDR2 reads SVGAGI. The CDR3 totals 13 residues. V lost 6 bases to trimming and J lost 5 bases; unmatched junction nucleotides: 6. CDR3 DNA: TGTGCCAGCAGGTCAGGGGGTGTTACTGAAGCTTTCTTT. Its protein is CASRSGGVTEAFF.

This chain connects TRBV28 to TRBJ2-1, with 7 bases lining up with TRBD1. This CDR3 spans 13 amino acids. Germline V gene lookup returns CDR1 MDHEN and CDR2 SYDVKM. V was pared by 6 bases and J by 4 bases, with 3 bases of the junction left unmatched. CDR3 sequence: CASRRQGYNEQFF. CDR3 coding DNA: TGTGCCAGCAGACGACAGGGTTACAATGAGCAGTTCTTC.

The chain employs TRBV7-2 and TRBJ1-4, with a tentative D call TRBD1 (6 bases). V lost 5 bases to trimming and J lost 0 bases, with 10 bases between them. The CDR3 totals 15 residues. Germline lookup yields CDR1 SGHTA and CDR2 FQGNSA. CDR3 DNA: TGTGCCAGCAGCCTCACAGGGCCAACTAATGAAAAACTGTTTTTT. It encodes CASSLTGPTNEKLFF.

V and J are TRBV24-1 and TRBJ2-5, with 8 positions matching TRBD2. This CDR3 contains 14 residues. Per the germline V gene, CDR1 is KGHDR and CDR2 is SFDVKD. Trimming at V came to 3 bases and at J to 11 bases, leaving 10 bases not matched to a gene. CDR3 in amino acids: CATSDPGGGNEQYF. CDR3 in DNA: TGTGCCACCAGTGATCCGGGGGGGGGAAATGAGCAGTACTTC.